The 8 T cell receptor beta chains reported below all come from one sample, sequenced in a study of post-analysis software for immune sequencing data. The study, taken as a whole, reports: Patients showed TRBV5-6, TRBV5-1 and TRBV20-1 among 4 or 5 TRBV segments more frequent than in controls.

For these TCRs, the target antigens are not known. Unique molecular identifiers had been added to the TCR beta cDNA libraries. TCRdb itself ran the PCR reads through MiXCR, one entry per CDR3 protein. The data contain hundreds of thousands of distinct CDR3 sequences, 30% of them seen just once; the ten biggest clones take up 0.55% to 0.65%. The source material was blood. The receptors were sampled from a girl aged 5-17 years with multiple sclerosis.

The CDR3 spells CSARPGGSYEQYF. CDR3 in DNA: TGCAGTGCTAGACCGGGAGGGTCCTACGAGCAGTACTTC. V gene TRBV20-1 combines with J gene TRBJ2-7; 8 bases map to TRBD2. The germline V gene has CDR1 DFQATT and CDR2 SNEGSKA (reference sequence). With 2 bases clipped from V and 1 base from J, the junction kept 1 base outside the gene matches. The CDR3 has 13 amino acids.

This clonotype was counted a few times. The chain uses TRBV12-3 or TRBV12-4 and TRBJ2-7; D might be TRBD2 (6 bases). CDR3 length: 15 residues. V lost 0 bases to trimming and J lost 5 bases, with 14 bases between them. The chain's CDR3 is CASSLAGRDYNEQYF. The CDR3 nucleotides read TGTGCCAGCAGTTTAGCGGGGCGGGATTACAACGAGCAGTACTTC.

This clonotype was seen only a few times. V gene TRBV29-1 combines with J gene TRBJ2-7, with 10 bases matching TRBD2. The CDR3 is 16 residues long. Germline V lookup: CDR1 SQVTM, CDR2 ANQGSEA. V shed 7 bases, J shed 0 bases, and the junction held 12 bases outside the gene matches. The CDR3, as DNA: TGCAGCGCCGGGGGGCTAGCGGGAGTATCCTCCTACGAGCAGTACTTC. The encoded protein is CSAGGLAGVSSYEQYF.

This clonotype has at least ten counts. V usage is TRBV29-1 and J usage is TRBJ2-2; 7 bases are shared with TRBD2. V was clipped by 7 bases and J by 2 bases; unmatched bases: 4. CDR1 and CDR2 from the germline V gene are SQVTM and ANQGSEA. CDR3 size: 13 residues. The CDR3 protein is CSAQTSNTGELFF. The CDR3 bases are TGCAGCGCTCAGACTAGCAACACCGGGGAGCTGTTTTTT.

Many counts were recorded for this clonotype. The chain carries TRBV10-3 and TRBJ2-5, with TRBD1 as a possible D gene (6 bases). Looked up from germline, CDR1 is ENHRY and CDR2 is SYGVKD. The ends were cut back, 3 bases at V and 6 bases at J, with 14 bases in the middle. The CDR3 is 14 residues long. The CDR3 spells CAISELARGKTQYF. The CDR3 bases are TGTGCCATCAGTGAATTGGCCAGGGGAAAGACCCAGTACTTC.

The chain uses TRBV20-1 and TRBJ2-1; D could derive from TRBD1 or TRBD2 (5 bases each). Trimming took off 6 bases at V and 5 bases at J, with 14 bases between the two ends. CDR3 size: 13 residues. Per germline, CDR1 DFQATT and CDR2 SNEGSKA (reference sequence). CDR3 bases: TGCAGTGCCTCAAAGCGGACAAACAATGAGCAGTTCTTC. It codes for CSASKRTNNEQFF.

This clonotype was picked up a small number of times. J is TRBJ2-7 and V is TRBV23-1; 10 bases are shared with TRBD2. TRBV23-1 belongs to the ORF category, with a function that is uncertain. V dropped 7 bases and J dropped 0; count of bases not matched to a gene: 6. CDR3 length equals 15 residues. The CDR3 reads CASKQLAGSSYEQYF. The CDR3 DNA reads as TGCGCCAGCAAACAACTAGCGGGGAGCTCCTACGAGCAGTACTTC.

The chain carries TRBV20-1 and TRBJ2-3; 9 bases line up with TRBD1. There are 14 residues in the CDR3. J was trimmed by 6 bases and V by 6 bases; bases with no gene match: 10. Germline CDR1 and CDR2: DFQATT and SNEGSKA (reference sequence). The DNA of the CDR3 is TGCAGTGCCGACCCGGGACAGGGAATGGATACGCAGTATTTT. Translating it yields CSADPGQGMDTQYF.